This T cell receptor (beta chain) was documented in a study of shared clonotypes between healthy human individuals. This clone appeared a few times. Its antigen is not known. Germline CDR1 reads SGHDT; CDR2 reads YYEEEE. Trimming cost V 0 bases and J 5 bases, with 14 bases left between them. This CDR3 spans 15 amino acids. Here immunoSEQ multiplex PCR was the method, and the copy in TCRdb shows in-frame clones only, minus some. The sample has about 770,000 clones; 72% are singletons. Study-wide points: Sampling used blood alone; tissue repertoires probably differ.

The clonotype was recovered from a young woman in good health. The V and J genes are TRBV5-6 and TRBJ2-5; TRBD2 might be the D (6 bases). The sequenced material came from memory CD4+ T cells sorted from blood. As for subset: CD45RA-negative fraction. CDR3 loop: CASSLAWGDWETQYF. CDR3 DNA sequence: TGTGCCAGCAGCTTGGCCTGGGGGGACTGGGAGACCCAGTACTTC.